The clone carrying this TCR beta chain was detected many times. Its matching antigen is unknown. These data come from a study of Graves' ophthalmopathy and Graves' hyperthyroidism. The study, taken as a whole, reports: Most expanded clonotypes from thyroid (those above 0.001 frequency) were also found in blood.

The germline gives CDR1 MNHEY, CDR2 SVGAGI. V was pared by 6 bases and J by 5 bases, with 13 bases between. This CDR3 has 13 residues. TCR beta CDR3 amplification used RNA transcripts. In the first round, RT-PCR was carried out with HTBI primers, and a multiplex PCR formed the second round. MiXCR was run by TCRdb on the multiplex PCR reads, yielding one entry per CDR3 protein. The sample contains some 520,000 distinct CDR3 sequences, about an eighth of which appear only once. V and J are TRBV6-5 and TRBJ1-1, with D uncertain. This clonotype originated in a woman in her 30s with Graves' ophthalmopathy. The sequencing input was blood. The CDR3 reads CASRALRVTEAFF. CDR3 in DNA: TGTGCCAGCAGGGCTTTACGTGTGACTGAAGCTTTCTTT.